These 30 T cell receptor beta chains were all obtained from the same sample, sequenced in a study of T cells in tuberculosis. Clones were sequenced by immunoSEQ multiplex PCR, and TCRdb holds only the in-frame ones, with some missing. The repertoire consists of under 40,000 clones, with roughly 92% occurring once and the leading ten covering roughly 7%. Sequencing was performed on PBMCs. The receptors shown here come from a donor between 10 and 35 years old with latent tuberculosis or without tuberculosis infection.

In DNA, the CDR3 is TGTGCCAGCAGTGGCCTACAGGGTTATAGCAATCAGCCCCAGCATTTT. This codes for CASSGLQGYSNQPQHF. The chain employs TRBV6-1 and TRBJ1-5; D may be TRBD1 (6 bases). Looked up from germline, CDR1 is MNHNS and CDR2 is SASEGT. CDR3 length equals 16 residues. Trimming took off 4 bases at V and 0 bases at J, with 13 bases between the two ends.

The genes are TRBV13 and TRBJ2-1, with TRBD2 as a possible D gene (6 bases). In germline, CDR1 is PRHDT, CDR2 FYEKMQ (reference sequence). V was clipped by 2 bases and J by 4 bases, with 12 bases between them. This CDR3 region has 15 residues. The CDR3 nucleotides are TGTGCCAGCAGCTTACCGGGACTTAATTACAATGAGCAGTTCTTC. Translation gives CASSLPGLNYNEQFF.

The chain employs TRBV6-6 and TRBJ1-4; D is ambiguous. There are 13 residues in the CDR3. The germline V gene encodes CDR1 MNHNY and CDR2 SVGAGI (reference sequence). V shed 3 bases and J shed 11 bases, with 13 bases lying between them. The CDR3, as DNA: TGTGCCAGCAGTTATAGTCAGGTTGGGAAACTGTTTTTT. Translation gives CASSYSQVGKLFF.

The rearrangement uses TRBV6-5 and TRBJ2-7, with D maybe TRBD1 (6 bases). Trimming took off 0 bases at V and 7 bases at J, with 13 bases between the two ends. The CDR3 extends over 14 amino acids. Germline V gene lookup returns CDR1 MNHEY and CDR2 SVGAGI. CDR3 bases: TGTGCCAGCAGTTACTCGGACAGTCCGGGGGAGCAGTACTTC. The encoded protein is CASSYSDSPGEQYF.

CDR3 nucleotide sequence: TGCGCCAGCAGTTACGGACTCACGAACACTGAAGCTTTCTTT. It encodes CASSYGLTNTEAFF. V and J are TRBV5-1 and TRBJ1-1; D not resolved. Trimming took off 5 bases at V and 1 base at J, with 12 bases between the two ends. CDR1 is SGHRS and CDR2 is YFSETQ in the germline V gene. The CDR3 length is 14 residues.

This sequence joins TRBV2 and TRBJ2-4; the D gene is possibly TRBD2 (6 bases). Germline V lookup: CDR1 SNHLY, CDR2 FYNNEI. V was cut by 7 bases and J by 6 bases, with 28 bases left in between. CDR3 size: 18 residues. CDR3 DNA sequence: TGTGCCAGCACGTACCTGACAACTTCCGGGGACTCAGTAAACATTCAGTACTTC. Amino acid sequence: CASTYLTTSGDSVNIQYF.

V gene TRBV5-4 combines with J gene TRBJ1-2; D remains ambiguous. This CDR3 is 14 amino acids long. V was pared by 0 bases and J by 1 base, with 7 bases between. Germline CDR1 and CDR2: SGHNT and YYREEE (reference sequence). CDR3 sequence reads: CASSLDPVNYGYTF. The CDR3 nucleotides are TGTGCCAGCAGCTTGGATCCAGTTAACTATGGCTACACCTTC.

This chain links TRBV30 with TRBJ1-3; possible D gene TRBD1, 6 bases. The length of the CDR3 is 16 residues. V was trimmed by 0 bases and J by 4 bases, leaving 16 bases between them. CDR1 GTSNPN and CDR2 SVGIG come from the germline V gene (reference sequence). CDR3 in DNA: TGTGCCTGGAGTGTACACTTCGACAGGAAGGGAAACACCATATATTTT. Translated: CAWSVHFDRKGNTIYF.

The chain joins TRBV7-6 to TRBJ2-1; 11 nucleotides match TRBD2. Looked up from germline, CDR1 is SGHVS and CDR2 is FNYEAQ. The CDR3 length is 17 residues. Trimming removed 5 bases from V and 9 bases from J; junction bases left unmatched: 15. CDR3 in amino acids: CASSKHPLAGGRGEQFF. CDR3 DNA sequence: TGTGCCAGCAGCAAACACCCTCTAGCGGGGGGACGGGGTGAGCAGTTCTTC.

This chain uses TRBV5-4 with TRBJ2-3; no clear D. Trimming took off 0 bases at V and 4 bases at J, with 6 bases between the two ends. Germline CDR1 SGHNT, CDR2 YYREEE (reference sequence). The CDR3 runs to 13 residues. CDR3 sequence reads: CASSLAESDTQYF. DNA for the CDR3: TGTGCCAGCAGCTTGGCCGAGTCAGATACGCAGTATTTT.

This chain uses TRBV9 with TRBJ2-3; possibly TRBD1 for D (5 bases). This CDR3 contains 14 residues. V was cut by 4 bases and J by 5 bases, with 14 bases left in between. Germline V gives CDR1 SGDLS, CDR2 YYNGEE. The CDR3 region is CASSRRQSGDTQYF. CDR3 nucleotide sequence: TGTGCCAGCAGCAGACGACAGTCGGGAGATACGCAGTATTTT.

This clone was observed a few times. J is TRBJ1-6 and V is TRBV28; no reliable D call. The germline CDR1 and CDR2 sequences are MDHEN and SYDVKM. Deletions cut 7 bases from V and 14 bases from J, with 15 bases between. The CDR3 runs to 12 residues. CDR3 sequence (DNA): TGTGCCAGCAAATCCGACCCGGGTACCCTCCACTTT. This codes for CASKSDPGTLHF.

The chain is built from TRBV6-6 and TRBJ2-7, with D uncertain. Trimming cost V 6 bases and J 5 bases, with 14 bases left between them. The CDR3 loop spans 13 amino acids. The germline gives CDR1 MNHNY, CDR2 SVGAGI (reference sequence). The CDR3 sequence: CASRFSSRDEQYF. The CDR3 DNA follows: TGTGCCAGCAGGTTCTCCTCCCGGGACGAGCAGTACTTC.

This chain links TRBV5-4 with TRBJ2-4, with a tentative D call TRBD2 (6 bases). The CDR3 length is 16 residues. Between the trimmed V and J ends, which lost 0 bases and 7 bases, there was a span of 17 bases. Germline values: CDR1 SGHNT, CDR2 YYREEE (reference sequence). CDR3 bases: TGTGCCAGCAGCTTGGAAAGCGGGTTGACCTTGAACATTCAGTACTTC. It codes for CASSLESGLTLNIQYF.

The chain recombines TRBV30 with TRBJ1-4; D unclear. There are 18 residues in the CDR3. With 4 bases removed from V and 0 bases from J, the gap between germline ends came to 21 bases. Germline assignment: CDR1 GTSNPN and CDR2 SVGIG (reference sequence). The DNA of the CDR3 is TGTGCCTGGACCGCTCGAGGGTCCCTCCTTGCAACTAATGAAAAACTGTTTTTT. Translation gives CAWTARGSLLATNEKLFF.

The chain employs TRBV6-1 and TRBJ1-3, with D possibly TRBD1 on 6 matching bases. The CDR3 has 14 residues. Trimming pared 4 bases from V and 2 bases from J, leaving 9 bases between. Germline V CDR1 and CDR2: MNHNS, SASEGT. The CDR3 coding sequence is TGTGCCAGCAGTGGGTCAGGGGCTGGAAACACCATATATTTT. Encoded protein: CASSGSGAGNTIYF.

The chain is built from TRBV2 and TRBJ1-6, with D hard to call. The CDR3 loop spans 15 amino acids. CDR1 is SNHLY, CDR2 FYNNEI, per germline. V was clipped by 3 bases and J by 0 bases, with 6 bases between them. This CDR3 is CASSEARSYNSPLHF. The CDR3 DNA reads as TGTGCCAGCAGTGAGGCACGCTCCTATAATTCACCCCTCCACTTT.

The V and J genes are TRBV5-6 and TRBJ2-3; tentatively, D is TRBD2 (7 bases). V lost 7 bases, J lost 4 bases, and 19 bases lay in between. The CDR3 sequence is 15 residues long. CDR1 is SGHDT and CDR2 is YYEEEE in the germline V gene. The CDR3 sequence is CASGTWGGDPDTQYF. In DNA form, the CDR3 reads TGTGCCAGCGGAACTTGGGGGGGCGACCCAGATACGCAGTATTTT.

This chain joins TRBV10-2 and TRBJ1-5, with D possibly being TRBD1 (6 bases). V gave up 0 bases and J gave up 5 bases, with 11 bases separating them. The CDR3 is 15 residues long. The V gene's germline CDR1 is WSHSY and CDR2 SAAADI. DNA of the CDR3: TGCGCCAGCAGTGAGTCGATACAGGGATATCAGCCCCAGCATTTT. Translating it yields CASSESIQGYQPQHF.

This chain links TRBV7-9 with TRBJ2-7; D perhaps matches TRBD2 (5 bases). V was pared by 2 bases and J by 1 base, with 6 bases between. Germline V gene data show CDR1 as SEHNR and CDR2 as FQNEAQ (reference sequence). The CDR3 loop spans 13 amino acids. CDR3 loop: CASSLRDSYEQYF. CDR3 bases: TGTGCCAGCAGCTTACGGGATTCCTACGAGCAGTACTTC.

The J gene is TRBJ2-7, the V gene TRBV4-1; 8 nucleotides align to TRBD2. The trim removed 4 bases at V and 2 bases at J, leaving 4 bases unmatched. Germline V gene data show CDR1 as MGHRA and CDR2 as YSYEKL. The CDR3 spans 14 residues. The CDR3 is CASSRTSRTYEQYF. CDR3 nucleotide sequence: TGCGCCAGCAGCCGGACTAGCCGAACCTACGAGCAGTACTTC.

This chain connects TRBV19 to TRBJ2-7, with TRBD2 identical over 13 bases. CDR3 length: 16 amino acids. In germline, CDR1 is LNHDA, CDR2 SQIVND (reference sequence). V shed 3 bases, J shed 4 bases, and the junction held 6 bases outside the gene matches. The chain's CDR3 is CASSISWTSGGYEQYF. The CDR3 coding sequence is TGTGCCAGTAGTATTAGTTGGACTAGCGGGGGTTACGAGCAGTACTTC.

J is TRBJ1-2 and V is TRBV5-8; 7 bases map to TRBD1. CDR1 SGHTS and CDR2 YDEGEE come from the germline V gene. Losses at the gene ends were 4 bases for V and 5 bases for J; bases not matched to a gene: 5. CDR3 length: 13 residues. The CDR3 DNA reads TGTGCCAGCAGCCCGACCAGGGGGTATGGCTACACCTTC. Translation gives CASSPTRGYGYTF.

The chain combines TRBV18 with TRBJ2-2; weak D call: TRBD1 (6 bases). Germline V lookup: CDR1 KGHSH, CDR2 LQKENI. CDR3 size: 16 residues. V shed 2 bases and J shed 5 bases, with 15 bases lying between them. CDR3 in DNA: TGTGCCAGCTCACCAGTGGGGGCCCCGGGGACCGGGGAGCTGTTTTTT. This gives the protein CASSPVGAPGTGELFF.

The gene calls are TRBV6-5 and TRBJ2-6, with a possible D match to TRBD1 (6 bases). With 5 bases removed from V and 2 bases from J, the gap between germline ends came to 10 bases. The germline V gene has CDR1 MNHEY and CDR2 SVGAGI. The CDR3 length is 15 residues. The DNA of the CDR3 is TGTGCCAGCAGTCTACAGGGTGCTGGGGCCAACGTCCTGACTTTC. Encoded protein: CASSLQGAGANVLTF.

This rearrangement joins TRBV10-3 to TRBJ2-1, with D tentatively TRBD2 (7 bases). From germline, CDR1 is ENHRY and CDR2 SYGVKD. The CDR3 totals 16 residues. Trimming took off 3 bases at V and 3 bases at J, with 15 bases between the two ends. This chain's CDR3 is CAISDPGGQIYNEQFF. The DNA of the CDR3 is TGTGCCATCAGTGACCCCGGGGGGCAAATCTACAATGAGCAGTTCTTC.

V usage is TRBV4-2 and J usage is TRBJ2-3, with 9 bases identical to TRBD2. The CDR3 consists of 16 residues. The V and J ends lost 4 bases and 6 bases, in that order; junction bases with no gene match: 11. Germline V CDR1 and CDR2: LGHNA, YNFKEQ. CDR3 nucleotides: TGTGCCAGCAGCCGTGGCGGGGGGGACCTCCGGGATACGCAGTATTTT. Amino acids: CASSRGGGDLRDTQYF.

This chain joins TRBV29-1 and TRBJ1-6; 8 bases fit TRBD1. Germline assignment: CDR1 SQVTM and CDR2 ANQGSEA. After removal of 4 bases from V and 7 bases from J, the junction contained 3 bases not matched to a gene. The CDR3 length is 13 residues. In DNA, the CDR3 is TGCAGCGTTGTACAGGGGGAGAATTCACCCCTCCACTTT. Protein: CSVVQGENSPLHF. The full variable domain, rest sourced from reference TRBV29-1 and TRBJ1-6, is SAVISQKPSRDICQRGTSLTIQCQVDSQVTMMFWYRQQPGQSLTLIATANQGSEATYESGFVIDKFPISRPNLTFSTLTVSNMSPEDSSIYLCSVVQGENSPLHFGNGTRLTVT.

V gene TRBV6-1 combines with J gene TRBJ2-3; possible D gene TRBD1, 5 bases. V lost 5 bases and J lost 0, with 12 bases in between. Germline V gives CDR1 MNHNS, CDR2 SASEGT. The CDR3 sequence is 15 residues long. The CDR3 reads CASSPQGPSTDTQYF. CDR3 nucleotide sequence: TGTGCCAGCAGTCCCCAGGGTCCGAGCACAGATACGCAGTATTTT.

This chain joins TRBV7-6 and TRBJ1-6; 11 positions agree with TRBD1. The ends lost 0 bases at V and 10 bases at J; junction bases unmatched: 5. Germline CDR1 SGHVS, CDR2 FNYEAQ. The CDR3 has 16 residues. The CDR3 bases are TGTGCCAGCAGCTTAGCGGCGGACAGGGGGCACTCACCCCTCCACTTT. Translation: CASSLAADRGHSPLHF.